The 13 T cell receptor beta chains presented below share a single source sample, sequenced in a study of shared clonotypes between healthy human individuals. Sequencing was performed with immunoSEQ multiplex PCR; in TCRdb, only in-frame clones are kept and a portion is missing. The sample includes about 2 million clones, 85% to 95% seen only once; the top ten take roughly 0.13%. Material for sequencing was naive CD4+ T cells sorted from blood. As to subset: CD45RA+ positively selected. The origin of the receptors is a man aged 18 to 35 in good health.

This chain links TRBV7-9 with TRBJ2-5; the D is unclear. Between the trimmed V and J ends, which lost 1 base and 3 bases, there was a span of 6 bases. The CDR3 length is 13 residues. The germline CDR1 and CDR2 sequences are SEHNR and FQNEAQ (reference sequence). CDR3: CASSLDAEETQYF. CDR3 nucleotides: TGTGCCAGCAGCTTAGACGCTGAAGAGACCCAGTACTTC.

The chain recombines TRBV5-5 with TRBJ1-2; possibly TRBD1 for D (5 bases). V dropped 6 bases and J dropped 1 base, with 13 bases sitting between them. Germline V CDR1 and CDR2: SGHKS, YYEKEE (reference sequence). CDR3 size: 14 residues. The CDR3 spells CASNHIDSNYGYTF. DNA of the CDR3: TGTGCCAGCAACCATATCGACAGTAACTATGGCTACACCTTC.

The genes are TRBV9 and TRBJ2-5; D is unclear. Trimming cost V 3 bases and J 7 bases, with 19 bases left between them. Germline V gives CDR1 SGDLS, CDR2 YYNGEE. This CDR3 is 15 amino acids long. CDR3 sequence: CASSADGLTAVTQYF. The CDR3 DNA is TGTGCCAGCAGCGCGGACGGGCTGACCGCGGTGACCCAGTACTTC.

The chain uses TRBV7-3 and TRBJ2-2, with a possible D match to TRBD2 (6 bases). CDR3 length: 13 amino acids. Germline V gene data show CDR1 as SGHTA and CDR2 as FQGTGA. The V and J ends lost 8 bases and 3 bases respectively, with 10 bases between them. The CDR3: CASAPGDTGELFF. The CDR3 bases are TGTGCCAGCGCTCCGGGGGACACCGGGGAGCTGTTTTTT.

Concerning this clone: The sample holds other DNA sequences that translate to the same CDR3. The chain carries TRBV7-9 and TRBJ2-5; no firm D call. Germline CDR1 and CDR2: SEHNR and FQNEAQ (reference sequence). V was trimmed by 0 bases and J by 4 bases, leaving 6 bases between them. The CDR3 totals 13 residues. Here the CDR3 reads CASSLAGGETQYF. In DNA form, the CDR3 reads TGTGCCAGCAGCTTAGCGGGCGGAGAGACCCAGTACTTC.

The J gene is TRBJ2-7, the V gene TRBV28; possibly TRBD1 or TRBD2 for D (6 bases each). This CDR3 has 15 amino acids. V was clipped by 4 bases and J by 0 bases, with 13 bases between them. Germline V gives CDR1 MDHEN, CDR2 SYDVKM. CDR3 sequence (DNA): TGTGCCAGCAGTTCGCGGGACACTCACTCCTACGAGCAGTACTTC. Protein product: CASSSRDTHSYEQYF.

The genes are TRBV10-1 and TRBJ1-2; TRBD1 might be the D (5 bases). CDR3 length: 13 residues. Trimming took off 6 bases at V and 0 bases at J, with 8 bases between the two ends. From germline, CDR1 is WNHNN and CDR2 SYGVQD (reference sequence). The CDR3 protein is CASSNRSNYGYTF. Here the CDR3 DNA reads TGCGCCAGCAGCAACAGGTCTAACTATGGCTACACCTTC.

The chain couples TRBV27 to TRBJ1-4; 7 bases line up with TRBD1. The CDR3 has 13 amino acids. From germline, CDR1 is MNHEY and CDR2 SMNVEV (reference sequence). Trimming took 6 bases from V and 8 from J; bases not matched to a gene: 6. The CDR3 sequence: CASRTTGVEKLFF. The CDR3 nucleotides are TGTGCCAGCAGAACTACAGGGGTAGAAAAACTGTTTTTT.

This chain connects TRBV20-1 to TRBJ2-7, with D possibly being TRBD1 or TRBD2 (5 bases each). Trimming pared 6 bases from V and 3 bases from J, leaving 9 bases between. The CDR3 is 11 amino acids. Germline-derived CDR1 and CDR2 are DFQATT and SNEGSKA (reference sequence). CDR3: CSAGTLYEQYF. The CDR3 DNA follows: TGCAGTGCAGGGACGCTCTACGAGCAGTACTTC.

This chain joins TRBV5-1 and TRBJ2-7; D may correspond to TRBD1 or TRBD2 (6 bases each). The CDR3 spans 15 residues. V was shortened by 3 bases and J by 11 bases, with 24 bases between the two germline ends. Germline V gives CDR1 SGHRS, CDR2 YFSETQ. CDR3 sequence: CASSSTEGGSTAKYF. CDR3 DNA: TGCGCCAGCAGCTCGACTGAGGGGGGAAGCACAGCGAAGTACTTC.

The chain couples TRBV6-1 to TRBJ1-4; 7 bases fit TRBD1. This CDR3 region has 15 residues. Germline V gene lookup returns CDR1 MNHNS and CDR2 SASEGT. Trimming at V came to 6 bases and at J to 2 bases, leaving 6 bases not matched to a gene. The CDR3 region is CASSPIQGTNEKLFF. Here the CDR3 DNA reads TGTGCCAGCAGCCCCATACAGGGGACTAATGAAAAACTGTTTTTT.

The chain employs TRBV19 and TRBJ2-1, with 13 nucleotides matching TRBD2. The J segment lost 6 bases and the V segment lost 11 bases, leaving 10 bases of the junction unmatched. Germline V gives CDR1 LNHDA, CDR2 SQIVND (reference sequence). The CDR3 has 15 residues. The CDR3 sequence: CASGTSGIPGNEQFF. CDR3 sequence (DNA): TGTGCCTCTGGGACTAGCGGGATCCCAGGCAATGAGCAGTTCTTC.

The V and J genes are TRBV9 and TRBJ2-6; a weak D match, TRBD2 (5 bases). Per germline, CDR1 SGDLS and CDR2 YYNGEE. V shed 7 bases and J shed 2 bases, with 7 bases lying between them. The CDR3 runs to 13 residues. DNA for the CDR3: TGTGCCAGCCGGGGTCCTGGGGCCAACGTCCTGACTTTC. Its translation: CASRGPGANVLTF.